This is a list of T cell receptor beta chains from one sample in a study of vaccination effects on CD4 cells after COVID-19. TCRdb keeps only in-frame clones here, not all; method: immunoSEQ multiplex PCR. Altogether 70,000 or so clones are present, over 65% being singletons, with the ten largest covering over 4.5%. No antigen has been assigned to these receptors. The input for sequencing was CD4+ T cells from PBMCs cultured with HIV peptides, taken before COVID-19 vaccination. These TCRs come from a human donor who had a prior SARS-CoV-2 infection. CDR3s include the opening cysteine and the closing phenylalanine or tryptophan.

CAISDYDRVYGYTF | TRBV10-3
CASGLGPVDTQYF | TRBV27
CASSLSLAGAGEQYF | TRBV7-2
CASGLAGSYNEQFF | TRBV5-1
CASSSTGGVNEQFF | TRBV11-3
CASSLGQVGGYTF | TRBV5-1
CASRGDRGQGYEQYF | TRBV2
CASSPPKRGGPQYF | TRBV7-9
CASSLGTGNEQFF | TRBV5-1
CASSSQGGEKDTQYF | TRBV5-4
CASSLNGYNEQFF | TRBV7-3
CASSLGPYSNTGELFF | TRBV5-5
CASHRDSGNTIYF | TRBV2
CASSLRDRQGFQETQYF | TRBV5-1
CSASHVNLETQYF | TRBV20-1
CASSESSGAYNEQFF | TRBV6-1
CATSLREGYNEQFF | TRBV24-1
CASSDGNTDTQYF | TRBV6-4
CASSFQETQYF | TRBV11-2
CASSRGGGYVTDTQYF | TRBV9
CASSFGPAEQYF | TRBV6-6
CASSLAGVDETQYF | TRBV5-5
CATSRQGGYSNQPQHF | TRBV15
CSASKRAFTYEQYF | TRBV20-1
CASSMWDRGREQYF | TRBV19
CPIPPGGYTF | TRBV20-1
CAWGDFLLSAQYF | TRBV30
CASSPNPNTEAFF | TRBV11-3
CASSLRDRGGYEQYF | TRBV19
CASSARWPSGSTDTQYF | TRBV18
CASSRQASNTEAFF | TRBV5-1
CASSLRGSGANVLTF | TRBV7-9
CASSLASEQYF | TRBV5-4
CASSPLGPGAGANVLTF | TRBV4-2
CASSYLGTGQETQYF | TRBV6-5
CASRGGDTNTEAFF | TRBV5-1
CASSRTEGSYEQYF | TRBV5-6
CASSSRPNSPLHF | TRBV12-3/TRBV12-4
CASSIRESLGYTF | TRBV19
CASSRGTARVTDTQYF | TRBV19